The sample holds one count of the clone carrying this T cell receptor beta chain. The CDR3 loop spans 13 amino acids. The V gene's germline CDR1 is SGHTA and CDR2 FQGNSA. Trimming left V 3 bases short and J 4 bases short, with 7 bases between. This entry comes from a study of blood T cell repertoires in COVID-19. For the study at large: T cells, B-cell-depleted T cells, or PBMCs supplied cDNA or gDNA.

In the authors' workflow: For nucleated cells, counts were estimated from reference gene primer amplification. Using immunoSEQ multiplex PCR, the repertoire was profiled, and TCRdb retains in-frame clones only, with some absent. The V and J calls and clone size are taken from that table; D and trimming were inferred from the DNA. The sample holds approximately 70,000 clones; around 91% are singletons and the top ten take around 9%. The rearrangement uses TRBV7-2 and TRBJ1-5; no clear D. This clonotype originated in a human donor in a cohort sampled during active COVID-19. The sample comprised peripheral blood. As DNA, the CDR3 is TGTGCCAGCAGCTTTTCCCCTAATCAGCCCCAGCATTTT. Translation: CASSFSPNQPQHF.